The 2 T cell receptor beta chains below all came from one sample that was sequenced in a study of Graves' ophthalmopathy and Graves' hyperthyroidism. CDR3 regions of TCR beta were amplified from RNA transcripts. The workflow started with a first-round RT-PCR run with HTBI primers and then moved on to a second-round multiplex PCR. TCRdb re-analysed the multiplex PCR reads in MiXCR, keeping a single row per CDR3 protein. Of over a million distinct CDR3 sequences listed, approximately 35% were seen once; the top ten hold around 10%. Sequenced sample: peripheral blood or thyroid tissue (not recorded which). The source of these receptors is an adult man with Graves' hyperthyroidism.

This clonotype has ten or more counts. The chain recombines TRBV15 with TRBJ1-1; D possibly corresponds to TRBD1 (5 bases). V dropped 0 bases and J dropped 3 bases, with 14 bases sitting between them. In germline, CDR1 is LNHNV, CDR2 YYDKDF (reference sequence). The CDR3 has 16 amino acids. The CDR3 loop is CATSRDIRGYDTEAFF. The CDR3 DNA follows: TGTGCCACCAGCAGAGATATCCGGGGCTATGACACTGAAGCTTTCTTT.

Only a few counts were recorded for this clonotype. CDR3 region: CASSQEPRTFPYEQYF. DNA of the CDR3: TGCGCCAGCAGCCAGGAACCTAGGACTTTTCCCTACGAGCAGTACTTC. The chain employs TRBV4-1 and TRBJ2-7, with D perhaps matching TRBD2 (5 bases). The CDR3 sequence is 16 residues long. Germline values: CDR1 MGHRA, CDR2 YSYEKL. Deletions cut 3 bases from V and 2 bases from J, with 17 bases between.